This T cell receptor (beta chain) originates from a study of response to subunit inactivated influenza vaccine. CDR1 is SGHTA and CDR2 is FQGNSA in the germline V gene. This CDR3 contains 15 residues. V lost 6 bases and J lost 5, with 19 bases in between. Notes on this clonotype: The antigen remains undetermined.

Study-level results: After each seasonal influenza vaccination, few new T cells are recruited, the authors suggested.

One entry per CDR3 protein, called by TCRdb with MiXCR from the RT-PCR reads. The profile shows around 580,000 distinct CDR3 sequences, less than 15% of them singletons. The chain employs TRBV7-2 and TRBJ2-5, with a tentative D call TRBD2 (6 bases). The receptor was isolated from a man aged 45-65 years who received an inactivated influenza vaccine. This sample comprised PBMCs from blood, obtained approximately 13 days after vaccination. CDR3 nucleotide sequence: TGTGCCAGCAGTCCCGAGGGACTCCCTGTGGAGACCCAGTACTTC. This codes for CASSPEGLPVETQYF.